This T cell receptor beta chain was sequenced for a study of neoadjuvant anti-PD-1 for oral cavity cancer. Produced via immunoSEQ multiplex PCR; TCRdb's table is partial and in-frame only. In the table there are approximately 7,000 clones, about 50% of which are singletons. After removal of 4 bases from V and 8 bases from J, the junction contained 7 bases not matched to a gene. The CDR3 is made up of 14 amino acids. Per the germline V gene, CDR1 is SGHDN and CDR2 is FVKESK. The receptor's source is a person aged 40 to 85 with oral cavity squamous cell carcinoma. The rearrangement links TRBV14 to TRBJ1-2; TRBD1 aligns across 10 bases. Here the sequenced sample was tumor tissue, taken before nivolumab (anti-PD-1) treatment. CDR3 in amino acids: CASSRDRGGYGYTF. As DNA, the CDR3 is TGTGCCAGCAGCCGGGACAGGGGAGGGTACGGCTACACCTTC.